The 4 T cell receptor beta chains below all came from one sample that was sequenced in a study of blood T cell repertoires in COVID-19. Produced via immunoSEQ multiplex PCR; TCRdb's table is partial and in-frame only. In the table there are under 250,000 clones, approximately 85% of which are singletons. The material sequenced was peripheral blood. Receptors were obtained from a woman aged 70-85 years with COVID-19, enrolled during active disease.

This sequence joins TRBV6-2 or TRBV6-3 and TRBJ1-5; maybe TRBD1 (5 bases). The CDR3 runs to 15 residues. From germline, CDR1 is MNHEY and CDR2 SVGEGT. V was clipped by 6 bases and J by 0 bases, with 12 bases between them. The CDR3 reads CASSPDRISNQPQHF. The DNA for the CDR3 is TGTGCCAGCAGCCCAGACAGAATTAGCAATCAGCCCCAGCATTTT.

The genes are TRBV30 and TRBJ1-6; no definite D call. The length of the CDR3 is 11 residues. Deletions cut 5 bases from V and 10 bases from J, with 9 bases between. Germline lookup yields CDR1 GTSNPN and CDR2 SVGIG (reference sequence). CDR3 bases: TGTGCCTGGGCGGAGGGATCACCCCTCCACTTT. It translates to CAWAEGSPLHF.

The chain couples TRBV9 to TRBJ2-4, with 10 bases lining up with TRBD1. J was trimmed by 1 base and V by 4 bases; bases with no gene match: 8. The CDR3 sequence is 17 residues long. Germline assignment: CDR1 SGDLS and CDR2 YYNGEE. This chain's CDR3 is CASSPRQGAEAKNIQYF. The DNA of the CDR3 is TGTGCCAGCAGCCCTCGACAGGGGGCCGAGGCCAAAAACATTCAGTACTTC.

This chain uses TRBV18 with TRBJ1-2, with 7 bases matching TRBD1. The junction had 6 bases not matched to a gene; V was cut back by 6 bases and J by 2 bases. Germline V CDR1 and CDR2: KGHSH, LQKENI. This CDR3 is 14 amino acids long. CDR3 DNA sequence: TGTGCCAGCTCGTCGGAACAGGGGAACTATGGCTACACCTTC. Its translation is CASSSEQGNYGYTF.